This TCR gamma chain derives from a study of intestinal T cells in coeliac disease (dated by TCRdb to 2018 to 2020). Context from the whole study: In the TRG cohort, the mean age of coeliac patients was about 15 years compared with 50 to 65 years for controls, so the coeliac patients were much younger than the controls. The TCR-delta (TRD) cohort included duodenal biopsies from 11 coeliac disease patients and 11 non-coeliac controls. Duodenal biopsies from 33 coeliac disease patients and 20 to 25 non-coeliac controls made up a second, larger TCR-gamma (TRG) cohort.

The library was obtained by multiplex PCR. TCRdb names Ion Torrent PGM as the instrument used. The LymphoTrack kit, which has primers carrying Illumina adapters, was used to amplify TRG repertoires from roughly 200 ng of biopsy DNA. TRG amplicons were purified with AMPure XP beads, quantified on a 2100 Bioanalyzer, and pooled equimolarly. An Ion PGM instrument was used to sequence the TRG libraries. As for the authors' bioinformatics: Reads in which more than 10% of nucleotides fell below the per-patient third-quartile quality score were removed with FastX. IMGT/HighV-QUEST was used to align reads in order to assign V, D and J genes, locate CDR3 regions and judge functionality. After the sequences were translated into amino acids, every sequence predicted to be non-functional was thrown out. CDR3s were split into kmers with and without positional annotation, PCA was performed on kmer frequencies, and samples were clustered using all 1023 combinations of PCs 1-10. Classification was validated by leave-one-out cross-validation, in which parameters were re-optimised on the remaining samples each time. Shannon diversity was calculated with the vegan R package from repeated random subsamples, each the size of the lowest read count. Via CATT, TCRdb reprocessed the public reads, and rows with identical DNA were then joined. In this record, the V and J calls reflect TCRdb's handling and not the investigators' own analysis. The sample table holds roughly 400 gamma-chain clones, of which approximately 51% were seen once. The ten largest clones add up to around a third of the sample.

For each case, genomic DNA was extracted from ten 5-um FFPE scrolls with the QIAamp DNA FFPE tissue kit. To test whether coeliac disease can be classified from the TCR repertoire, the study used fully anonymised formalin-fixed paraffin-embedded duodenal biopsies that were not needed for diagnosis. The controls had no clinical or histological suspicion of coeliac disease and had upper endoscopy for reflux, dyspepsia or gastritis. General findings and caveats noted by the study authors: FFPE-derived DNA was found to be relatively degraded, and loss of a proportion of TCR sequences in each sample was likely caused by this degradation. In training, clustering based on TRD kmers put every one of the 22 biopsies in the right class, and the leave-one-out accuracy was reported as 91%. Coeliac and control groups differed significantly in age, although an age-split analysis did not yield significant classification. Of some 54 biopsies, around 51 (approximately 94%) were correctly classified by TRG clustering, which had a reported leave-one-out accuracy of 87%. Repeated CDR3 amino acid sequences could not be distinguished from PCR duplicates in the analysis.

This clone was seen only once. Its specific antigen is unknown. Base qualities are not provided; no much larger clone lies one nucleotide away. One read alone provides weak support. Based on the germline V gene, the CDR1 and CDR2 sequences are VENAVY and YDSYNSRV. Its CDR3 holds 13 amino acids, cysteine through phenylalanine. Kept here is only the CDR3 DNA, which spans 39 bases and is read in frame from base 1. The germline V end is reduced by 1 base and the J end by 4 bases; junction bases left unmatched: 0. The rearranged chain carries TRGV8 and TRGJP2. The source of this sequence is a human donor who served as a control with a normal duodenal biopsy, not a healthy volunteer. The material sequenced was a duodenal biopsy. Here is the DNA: TGTGCCACCTGGGATAGTAGTGATTGGATCAAGACGTTT. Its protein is CATWDSSDWIKTF.